The 27 T cell receptor beta chains reported below all come from one sample, sequenced in a study of T-cell reconstitution after alpha-beta-depleted transplantation in children. During its preparation, the TCRbeta library received unique molecular identifiers. MiXCR, applied by TCRdb to the PCR reads, yields one record per CDR3 protein. This table has nearly 350,000 distinct CDR3 sequences, roughly 15% appearing once. This specimen consisted of PBMCs, mostly from graft donor cells, obtained 360 days after TCRalphabeta/CD19-depleted stem cell transplant. These receptor sequences come from a male patient aged 2 to 10 who had a stem cell transplant for acute lymphoblastic leukemia, so the T cells may come from the graft donor.

This clonotype occurred many times. The chain carries TRBV27 and TRBJ2-5; D tentatively reads TRBD1 or TRBD2 (5 bases each). CDR1 is MNHEY, CDR2 SMNVEV, per germline (reference sequence). There are 17 residues in the CDR3. V shed 2 bases and J shed 1 base, with 17 bases lying between them. The CDR3, as DNA: TGTGCCAGCAGTTTAATCTTCGGGGCAGCCTTCCAAGAGACCCAGTACTTC. Its translation: CASSLIFGAAFQETQYF.

This clonotype was recorded many times. V gene TRBV5-1 combines with J gene TRBJ2-2; possible D gene TRBD1, 5 bases. The V and J ends lost 0 bases and 0 bases respectively, with 12 bases between them. This CDR3 comprises 17 residues. Germline-derived CDR1 and CDR2 are SGHRS and YFSETQ. CDR3 loop: CASSLGRAQSNTGELFF. The CDR3 region has the DNA TGCGCCAGCAGCTTGGGCAGGGCCCAGTCGAACACCGGGGAGCTGTTTTTT. Complete variable domain (other parts from reference TRBV5-1 and TRBJ2-2): KAGVTQTPRYLIKTRGQQVTLSCSPISGHRSVSWYQQTPGQGLQFLFEYFSETQRNKGNFPGRFSGRQFSNSRSEMNVSTLELGDSALYLCASSLGRAQSNTGELFFGEGSRLTVL.

This clonotype has just a few counts. The V gene is TRBV28, the J gene TRBJ1-2, with D tentatively TRBD1 (5 bases). Germline CDR1 reads MDHEN; CDR2 reads SYDVKM. V lost 4 bases to trimming and J lost 8 bases, with 11 bases between them. This CDR3 spans 12 amino acids. The chain's CDR3 is CASSSGLSGYTF. The CDR3 DNA is TGTGCCAGCAGTTCGGGACTCAGCGGCTACACCTTC.

The chain carries TRBV3-1 and TRBJ2-3; 12 bases are shared with TRBD2. The CDR3 is 16 amino acids. V shed 1 base, J shed 6 bases, and the junction held 5 bases outside the gene matches. CDR1 LGHDT and CDR2 YNNKEL come from the germline V gene (reference sequence). CDR3: CASSQASGRGGDTQYF. CDR3 bases: TGTGCCAGCAGCCAAGCTAGCGGGAGGGGCGGGGATACGCAGTATTTT.

The genes are TRBV20-1 and TRBJ2-1; possible D gene TRBD1, 5 bases. Germline values: CDR1 DFQATT, CDR2 SNEGSKA (reference sequence). The CDR3 is 14 residues long. V was trimmed by 7 bases and J by 0 bases, leaving 13 bases between them. The chain's CDR3 is CSGSTDPSYNEQFF. The DNA for the CDR3 is TGCAGTGGGTCGACAGACCCCTCCTACAATGAGCAGTTCTTC.

The table lists this clonotype with many counts. The gene calls are TRBV5-1 and TRBJ2-7; 14 bases fit TRBD2. Germline V gives CDR1 SGHRS, CDR2 YFSETQ. The CDR3 has 14 residues. Unmatched junction bases numbered 2, after V lost 2 bases and J lost 7 bases. This chain's CDR3 is CASSLGLAGGEQYF. Written as DNA, the CDR3 is TGCGCCAGCAGCTTAGGACTAGCGGGAGGAGAGCAGTACTTC. The full variable domain, completed using reference TRBV5-1 and TRBJ2-7, is KAGVTQTPRYLIKTRGQQVTLSCSPISGHRSVSWYQQTPGQGLQFLFEYFSETQRNKGNFPGRFSGRQFSNSRSEMNVSTLELGDSALYLCASSLGLAGGEQYFGPGTRLTVT.

The table lists this clonotype with a few counts. CDR3 DNA: TGCGCCAGCAGCCATCCGACAGGGCGGGCTTCACCCCTCCACTTT. It yields the protein CASSHPTGRASPLHF. The chain employs TRBV4-1 and TRBJ1-6, with 7 bases fitting TRBD1. The CDR3 has 15 residues. V gave up 3 bases and J gave up 9 bases; unmatched junction bases: 8. The germline CDR1 and CDR2 sequences are MGHRA and YSYEKL.

The gene calls are TRBV7-9 and TRBJ2-1; possibly TRBD2 for D (6 bases). Trimming removed 3 bases from V and 5 bases from J, with 17 bases in between. Germline values: CDR1 SEHNR, CDR2 FQNEAQ (reference sequence). CDR3 length: 16 amino acids. As DNA, the CDR3 is TGTGCCAGCAGCTTTACGTTCAGCGGGCCAAACAATGAGCAGTTCTTC. Its translation is CASSFTFSGPNNEQFF.

V gene TRBV9 combines with J gene TRBJ2-2; TRBD2 aligns across 7 bases. The V segment lost 0 bases and the J segment 6 bases; nucleotides outside the gene matches: 5. The CDR3 extends over 15 amino acids. Per germline, CDR1 SGDLS and CDR2 YYNGEE. In DNA, the CDR3 is TGTGCCAGCAGCGTAGGACTAGCCGACGCCGGGGAGCTGTTTTTT. Translated: CASSVGLADAGELFF.

This clonotype was seen repeatedly, ten times or more. This rearrangement joins TRBV29-1 to TRBJ1-2; TRBD1 might be the D (6 bases). The germline CDR1 and CDR2 sequences are SQVTM and ANQGSEA. Trimming stripped 5 bases from V and 7 bases from J, with 14 bases between. The CDR3 sequence is 12 residues long. The CDR3 loop is CSVTTWTVGYTF. The CDR3 region has the DNA TGCAGCGTTACGACCTGGACAGTTGGCTACACCTTC.

CDR3 coding DNA: TGTGCCAGCAGCTTATTGGGACAGACGAACACTGAAGCTTTCTTT. It encodes CASSLLGQTNTEAFF. The chain joins TRBV7-9 to TRBJ1-1; the match to TRBD1 covers 7 bases. The CDR3 is made up of 15 amino acids. Germline V CDR1 and CDR2: SEHNR, FQNEAQ (reference sequence). Trimming cost V 2 bases and J 1 base; bases outside gene matches: 4. Variable domain in full (rest from reference TRBV7-9 and TRBJ1-1): DTGVSQNPRHKITKRGQNVTFRCDPISEHNRLYWYRQTLGQGPEFLTYFQNEAQLEKSRLLSDRFSAERPKGSFSTLEIQRTEQGDSAMYLCASSLLGQTNTEAFFGQGTRLTVV.

This clonotype appeared a few times. V usage is TRBV5-6 and J usage is TRBJ2-1; D not resolved. This CDR3 region has 13 residues. Germline CDR1 and CDR2: SGHDT and YYEEEE. Trimming removed 2 bases at V and 4 bases at J, with 7 bases between. The CDR3 loop reads CASSFGRYNEQFF. DNA of the CDR3: TGTGCCAGCAGCTTCGGGCGATACAATGAGCAGTTCTTC. Full variable domain (outside the CDR3, taken from reference TRBV5-6 and TRBJ2-1): DAGVTQSPTHLIKTRGQQVTLRCSPKSGHDTVSWYQQALGQGPQFIFQYYEEEERQRGNFPDRFSGHQFPNYSSELNVNALLLGDSALYLCASSFGRYNEQFFGPGTRLTVL.

This clonotype has only a few counts. The chain joins TRBV2 to TRBJ2-3; 8 bases map to TRBD1. Germline V gives CDR1 SNHLY, CDR2 FYNNEI. With 3 bases clipped from V and 6 bases from J, the junction kept 5 bases outside the gene matches. This CDR3 has 14 residues. The CDR3 DNA reads as TGTGCCAGCAGTGATGACAGGGGTTGGGATACGCAGTATTTT. Its protein is CASSDDRGWDTQYF.

In this sample, this clonotype turned up a few times. The chain joins TRBV11-2 to TRBJ2-2, with 8 bases matching TRBD2. Germline V gene sequence: CDR1 SGHAT, CDR2 FQNNGV. The CDR3 contains 18 residues. V lost 2 bases to trimming and J lost 4 bases; unmatched junction nucleotides: 12. The CDR3 spells CASSLRSSGRLGTGELFF. The CDR3 region has the DNA TGTGCCAGCAGCTTAAGGTCCAGCGGGAGATTGGGCACCGGGGAGCTGTTTTTT.

This clonotype was found many times. The gene calls are TRBV14 and TRBJ2-1; the D gene is possibly TRBD2 (5 bases). Per the germline V gene, CDR1 is SGHDN and CDR2 is FVKESK. V was shortened by 2 bases and J by 7 bases, with 12 bases between the two germline ends. The CDR3 runs to 14 residues. The CDR3 sequence: CASSQLLVWNEQFF. CDR3 sequence (DNA): TGTGCCAGCAGCCAACTACTAGTTTGGAATGAGCAGTTCTTC.

This clonotype was seen only a few times. The rearrangement links TRBV18 to TRBJ2-5, with a tentative D call TRBD2 (5 bases). CDR3 length: 13 residues. V shed 2 bases and J shed 4 bases, with 8 bases lying between them. Germline loops: CDR1 KGHSH, CDR2 LQKENI. CDR3: CASSPRAGETQYF. The CDR3 nucleotides read TGTGCCAGCTCACCAAGGGCGGGAGAGACCCAGTACTTC.

This chain connects TRBV5-1 to TRBJ2-2, with D hard to call. Germline CDR1 and CDR2: SGHRS and YFSETQ. V was clipped by 0 bases and J by 4 bases, with 7 bases between them. This CDR3 has 14 residues. Here the CDR3 reads CASSLEGATGELFF. DNA of the CDR3: TGCGCCAGCAGCTTGGAAGGCGCCACCGGGGAGCTGTTTTTT.

This clonotype was observed a handful of times. The V and J genes are TRBV5-1 and TRBJ2-1, with TRBD2 as a possible D gene (7 bases). The germline V gene has CDR1 SGHRS and CDR2 YFSETQ. V shed 1 base and J shed 10 bases, with 15 bases lying between them. The CDR3 extends over 14 amino acids. The chain's CDR3 is CASSLRGADTEQFF. The CDR3 DNA reads TGCGCCAGCAGCTTGCGGGGGGCTGACACCGAGCAGTTCTTC.

This clonotype was seen a handful of times. The CDR3 DNA reads as TGTGCCAGCAGTCTACTACAGGGGGAAAAACTGTTTTTT. This encodes CASSLLQGEKLFF. The chain recombines TRBV12-3 or TRBV12-4 with TRBJ1-4; 7 bases line up with TRBD1. Germline trimming cut 5 bases from V and 8 bases from J; bases unmatched to any gene: 5. CDR3 size: 13 residues.

This clonotype was counted between two and nine times. This chain links TRBV20-1 with TRBJ1-1; weak D call: TRBD1 (5 bases). Germline CDR1 DFQATT, CDR2 SNEGSKA (reference sequence). The V and J ends lost 1 base and 0 bases respectively, with 24 bases between them. The CDR3 loop spans 19 amino acids. This CDR3 is CSARGGMGHDETMNTEAFF. DNA of the CDR3: TGCAGTGCTAGAGGGGGGATGGGTCACGATGAAACAATGAACACTGAAGCTTTCTTT.

The chain is built from TRBV5-1 and TRBJ1-1; TRBD1 might be the D (5 bases). The V end lost 3 bases, the J end lost 3 bases, and 15 bases lay between the germline ends. CDR1 and CDR2 from the germline V gene are SGHRS and YFSETQ. This CDR3 is built from 15 residues. This CDR3 reads CASSSRGEWYTEAFF. The CDR3 DNA reads TGCGCCAGCAGCTCACGGGGGGAATGGTACACTGAAGCTTTCTTT.

This clonotype showed up just a few times. The chain carries TRBV12-3 or TRBV12-4 and TRBJ2-1, with D perhaps matching TRBD1 or TRBD2 (5 bases each). V shed 7 bases and J shed 1 base, with 14 bases lying between them. This CDR3 has 15 amino acids. CDR3 region: CASIQGEGSYNEQFF. In DNA form, the CDR3 reads TGTGCCAGCATCCAGGGAGAAGGGTCCTACAATGAGCAGTTCTTC.

The V call is TRBV20-1, the J call TRBJ2-2; 7 bases fit TRBD2. V was pared by 3 bases and J by 2 bases, with 12 bases of the junction left unmatched. Germline CDR1 reads DFQATT; CDR2 reads SNEGSKA (reference sequence). The CDR3 is 17 residues long. This CDR3 reads CSARGLRGRANTGELFF. The DNA of the CDR3 is TGCAGTGCTAGGGGTTTACGGGGGAGGGCTAACACCGGGGAGCTGTTTTTT.

The gene calls are TRBV12-3 or TRBV12-4 and TRBJ1-5, with D maybe TRBD1 (6 bases). The CDR3 extends over 14 amino acids. V was trimmed by 1 base and J by 4 bases, leaving 8 bases between them. Here the CDR3 reads CASSLGTENQPQHF. The CDR3 DNA reads as TGTGCCAGCAGTTTAGGGACAGAGAATCAGCCCCAGCATTTT.

This clonotype occurred a few times. The V call is TRBV28, the J call TRBJ2-7; either TRBD1 or TRBD2 may supply D (6 bases each). Trimming took 5 bases from V and 3 from J, leaving 14 bases between them. There are 14 residues in the CDR3. Germline CDR1 MDHEN, CDR2 SYDVKM. DNA of the CDR3: TGTGCCAGCAGTGTCGCGGGACAAATCTACGAGCAGTACTTC. This encodes CASSVAGQIYEQYF.

This clonotype was detected only a few times. This chain links TRBV4-3 with TRBJ2-1; 10 positions agree with TRBD2. The CDR3 sequence is 17 residues long. Per germline, CDR1 LGHNA and CDR2 YSLEER. V dropped 4 bases and J dropped 4; count of bases not matched to a gene: 10. The CDR3 region has the DNA TGCGCCAGCAGCCGCCTTAAAAGGACTAGCGGATACAATGAGCAGTTCTTC. It specifies CASSRLKRTSGYNEQFF.

The chain links TRBV10-3 to TRBJ2-7; maybe TRBD1 (5 bases). From germline, CDR1 is ENHRY and CDR2 SYGVKD. V was shortened by 2 bases and J by 4 bases, with 24 bases between the two germline ends. The CDR3 extends over 18 amino acids. In DNA, the CDR3 is TGTGCCATCAGTGAGCCGATCCAAAGGGGCAGGGCCATATACGAGCAGTACTTC. Translation: CAISEPIQRGRAIYEQYF.